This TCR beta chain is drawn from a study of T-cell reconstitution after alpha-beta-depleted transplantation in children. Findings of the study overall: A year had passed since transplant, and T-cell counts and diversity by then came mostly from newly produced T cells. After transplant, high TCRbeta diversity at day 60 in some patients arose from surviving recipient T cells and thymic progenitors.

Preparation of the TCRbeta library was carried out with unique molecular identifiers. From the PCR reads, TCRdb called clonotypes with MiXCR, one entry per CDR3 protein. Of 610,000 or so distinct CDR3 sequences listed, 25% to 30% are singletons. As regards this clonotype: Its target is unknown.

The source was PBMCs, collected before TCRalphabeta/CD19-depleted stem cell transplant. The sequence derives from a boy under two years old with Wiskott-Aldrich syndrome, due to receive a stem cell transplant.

The CDR3 DNA follows: TGTGCCATCAGCCCGGGTACTAGCGGGAGTACCGAGCAGTACTTC. It encodes CAISPGTSGSTEQYF. The J gene is TRBJ2-7, the V gene TRBV10-3; TRBD2 agrees at 11 bases. The CDR3 has 15 residues. Trimming cost V 6 bases and J 6 bases; bases outside gene matches: 10. CDR1 and CDR2 from the germline V gene are ENHRY and SYGVKD.